This T cell receptor beta chain is from a study of T cell responses to AZD1222 COVID-19 vaccine. The method was immunoSEQ multiplex PCR; TCRdb's version includes in-frame clones alone and lacks a portion of them. The sample includes under 200,000 clones, about 93% of them seen just once. The CDR3 loop spans 14 amino acids. CDR1 and CDR2 (germline): SGHAT, FQNNGV. V lost 0 bases to trimming and J lost 5 bases, with 10 bases between them. The sample consisted of peripheral blood, taken on day 0 of AZD1222 vaccination. The chain joins TRBV11-2 to TRBJ2-5; a possible D gene is TRBD2 (5 bases). This receptor was identified in an adult in good health. The CDR3: CASSLDKVAETQYF. CDR3 bases: TGTGCCAGCAGCTTAGATAAGGTAGCGGAGACCCAGTACTTC.